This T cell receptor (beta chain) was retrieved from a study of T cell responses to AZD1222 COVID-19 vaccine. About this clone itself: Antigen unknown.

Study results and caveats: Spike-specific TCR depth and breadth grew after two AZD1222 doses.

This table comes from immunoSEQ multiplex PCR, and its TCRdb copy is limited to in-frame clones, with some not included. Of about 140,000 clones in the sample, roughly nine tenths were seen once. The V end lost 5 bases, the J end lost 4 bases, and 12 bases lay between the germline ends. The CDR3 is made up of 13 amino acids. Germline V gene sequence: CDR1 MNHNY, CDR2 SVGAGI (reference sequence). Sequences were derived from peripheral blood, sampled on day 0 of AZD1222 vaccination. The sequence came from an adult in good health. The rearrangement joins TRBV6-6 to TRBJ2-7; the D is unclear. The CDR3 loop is CASSRQDRYEQYF. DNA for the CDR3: TGTGCCAGCAGTAGACAAGACCGGTACGAGCAGTACTTC.